This T cell receptor (beta chain) was captured by sequencing in a study of human T cells and chemical hapten exposure. Study at large: Alopecia universalis, totalis or areata was present in patients who were mostly female. Minor pooled library volume differences mainly drove per-sample TCR yield variation. Overall study findings and caveats: There was a positive correlation between PT1 expanded TCR counts and patch test score.

Time point of the sample: patch test 1, 2 weeks after DPC sensitization. Treatment described: therapeutic diphenylcyclopropenone sensitization with weekly scalp DPC. Those who donated were patients with alopecia, 18 to 70 years of age, and suitable for DPC. There are many counts of this clonotype. What it recognizes is unknown. TCRdb reprocessed the RACE reads via MiXCR and lists one record per CDR3 protein. The data contain roughly 360,000 distinct CDR3 sequences, approximately 4.4% of them singletons. The receptor's source is a woman between 45 and 65 years old with alopecia areata. Some clones in this sample may be carry-over from other donors' samples. The material sequenced was whole blood, taken in connection with sensitization to the hapten diphenylcyclopropenone (DPC).

CDR3 bases: TGTGCCAGCAGCTTGGGAGATACGCAGTATTTT. This codes for CASSLGDTQYF. The chain carries TRBV27 and TRBJ2-3; D remains ambiguous. Trimming took 6 bases from V and 5 from J, leaving 6 bases between them. Germline lookup yields CDR1 MNHEY and CDR2 SMNVEV (reference sequence). The CDR3 contains 11 residues.